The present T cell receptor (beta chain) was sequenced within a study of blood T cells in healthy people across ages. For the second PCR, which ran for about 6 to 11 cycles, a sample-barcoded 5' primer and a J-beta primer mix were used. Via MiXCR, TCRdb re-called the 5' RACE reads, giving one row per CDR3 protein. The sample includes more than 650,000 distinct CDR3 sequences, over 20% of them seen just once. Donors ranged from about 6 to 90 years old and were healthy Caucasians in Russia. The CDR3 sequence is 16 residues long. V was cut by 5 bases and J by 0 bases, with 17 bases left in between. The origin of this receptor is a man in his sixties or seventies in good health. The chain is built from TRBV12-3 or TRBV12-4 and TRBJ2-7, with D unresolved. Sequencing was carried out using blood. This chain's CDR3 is CASSLVAQPYSYEQYF. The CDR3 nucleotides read TGTGCCAGCAGTCTGGTAGCCCAACCTTACTCCTACGAGCAGTACTTC.